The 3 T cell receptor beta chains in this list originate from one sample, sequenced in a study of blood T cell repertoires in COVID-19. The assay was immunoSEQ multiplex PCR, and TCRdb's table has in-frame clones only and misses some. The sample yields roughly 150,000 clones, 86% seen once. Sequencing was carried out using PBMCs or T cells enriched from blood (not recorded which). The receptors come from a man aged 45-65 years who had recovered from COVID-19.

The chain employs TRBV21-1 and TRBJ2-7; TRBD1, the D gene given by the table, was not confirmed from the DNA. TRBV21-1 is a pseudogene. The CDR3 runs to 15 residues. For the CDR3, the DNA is TGTGCCAGCCCCCCCAGGACAGGGGTTTCCTACGAGCAGTACTTC. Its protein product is CASPPRTGVSYEQYF.

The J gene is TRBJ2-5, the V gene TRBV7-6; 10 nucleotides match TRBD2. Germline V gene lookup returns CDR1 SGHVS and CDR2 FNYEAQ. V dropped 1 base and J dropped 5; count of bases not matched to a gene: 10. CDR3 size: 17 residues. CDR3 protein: CASSLVTSGAASETQYF. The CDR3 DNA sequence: TGTGCCAGCAGCTTAGTTACTAGCGGGGCTGCCTCGGAGACCCAGTACTTC. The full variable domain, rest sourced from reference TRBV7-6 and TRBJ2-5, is GAGVSQSPRYKVTKRGQDVALRCDPISGHVSLYWYRQALGQGPEFLTYFNYEAQQDKSGLPNDRFSAERPEGSISTLTIQRTEQRDSAMYRCASSLVTSGAASETQYFGPGTRLLVL.

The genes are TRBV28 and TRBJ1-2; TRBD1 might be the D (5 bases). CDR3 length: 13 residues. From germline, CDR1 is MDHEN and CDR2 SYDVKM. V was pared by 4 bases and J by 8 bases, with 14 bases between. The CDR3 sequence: CASSSQIGAGYTF. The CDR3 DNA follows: TGTGCCAGCAGTTCCCAGATAGGGGCGGGCTACACCTTC.